The sample holds a few counts of the clone carrying this TCR beta chain. Germline CDR1 reads SGHAT; CDR2 reads FQNNGV. Trimming removed 0 bases at V and 0 bases at J, with 12 bases between. The CDR3 consists of 18 residues. Cohort allocation depended upon clinical history that participants reported. The sample is drawn from a study of blood T cell repertoires in COVID-19. Study in general: T cells, B-cell-depleted T cells, or PBMCs provided the cDNA or gDNA that served as material.

Method: immunoSEQ multiplex PCR; TCRdb's copy keeps in-frame clones and lacks some. The sample has 250,000 or so clones; more than 65% are singletons. The specimen sequenced was PBMCs or T cells enriched from blood (not recorded which). The sequence was collected from a man aged 50-59 years who had recovered from COVID-19. The chain combines TRBV11-2 with TRBJ1-6; the D is unclear. CDR3 nucleotides: TGTGCCAGCAGCTTAGATGCCTTGAAGAGCTCCTATAATTCACCCCTCCACTTT. Its protein is CASSLDALKSSYNSPLHF.